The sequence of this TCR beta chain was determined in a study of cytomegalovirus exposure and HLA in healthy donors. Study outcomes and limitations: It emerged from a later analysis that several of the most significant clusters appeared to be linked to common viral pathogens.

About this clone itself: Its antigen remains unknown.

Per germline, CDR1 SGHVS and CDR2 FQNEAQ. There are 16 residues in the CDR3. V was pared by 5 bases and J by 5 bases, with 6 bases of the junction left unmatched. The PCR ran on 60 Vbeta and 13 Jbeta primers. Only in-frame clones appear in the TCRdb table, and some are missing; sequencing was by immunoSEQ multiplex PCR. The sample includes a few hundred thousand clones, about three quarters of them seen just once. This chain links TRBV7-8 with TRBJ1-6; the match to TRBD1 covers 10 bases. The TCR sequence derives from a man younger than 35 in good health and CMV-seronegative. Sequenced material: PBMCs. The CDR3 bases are TGTGCCAGCAGCCCCATGGACAGGGGGAATAATTCACCCCTCCACTTT. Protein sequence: CASSPMDRGNNSPLHF.